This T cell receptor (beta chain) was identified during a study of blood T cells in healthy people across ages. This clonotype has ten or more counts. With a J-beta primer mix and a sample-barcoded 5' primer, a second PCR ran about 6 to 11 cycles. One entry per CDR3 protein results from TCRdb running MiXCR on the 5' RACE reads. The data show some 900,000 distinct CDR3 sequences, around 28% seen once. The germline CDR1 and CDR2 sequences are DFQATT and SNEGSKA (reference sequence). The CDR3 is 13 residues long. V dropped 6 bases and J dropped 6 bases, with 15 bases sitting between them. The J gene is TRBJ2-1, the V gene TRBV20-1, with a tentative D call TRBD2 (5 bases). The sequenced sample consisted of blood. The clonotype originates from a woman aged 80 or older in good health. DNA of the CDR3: TGCAGTGCCCCTGTGGACTCTGGCAATGAGCAGTTCTTC. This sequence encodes CSAPVDSGNEQFF.